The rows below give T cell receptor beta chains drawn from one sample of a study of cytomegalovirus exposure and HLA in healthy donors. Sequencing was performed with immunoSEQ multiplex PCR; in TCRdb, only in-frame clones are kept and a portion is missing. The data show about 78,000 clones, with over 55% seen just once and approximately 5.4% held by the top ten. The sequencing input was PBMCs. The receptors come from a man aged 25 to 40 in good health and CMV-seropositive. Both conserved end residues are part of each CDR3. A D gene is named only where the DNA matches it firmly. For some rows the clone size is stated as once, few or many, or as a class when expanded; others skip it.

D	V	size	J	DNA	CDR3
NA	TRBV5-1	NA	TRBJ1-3	TGCGCCAGCAGCTTGATCGGTGGAAACACCATATATTTT	CASSLIGGNTIYF
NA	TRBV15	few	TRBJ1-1	TGTGCCACCAGCAGAGATTATTCACACCTGAACACTGAAGCTTTCTTT	CATSRDYSHLNTEAFF
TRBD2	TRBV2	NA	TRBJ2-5	TGTGCCAGCCCCCCAGGACCCAGCGGGGATTCACAAGAGACCCAGTACTTC	CASPPGPSGDSQETQYF
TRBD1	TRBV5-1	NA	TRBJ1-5	TGCGCCAGCAGCCTAACAGGGGTGGAGCAGCCCCAGCATTTT	CASSLTGVEQPQHF
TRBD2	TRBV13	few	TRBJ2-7	TGTGCCAGCAGCACGTATAGCGGGAGGGCCGACGAGCAGTACTTC	CASSTYSGRADEQYF
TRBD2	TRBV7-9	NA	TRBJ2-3	TGTGCCAGCAGCTTAGGACTAGCGGGGGGCCCCGCCACAGATACGCAGTATTTT	CASSLGLAGGPATDTQYF
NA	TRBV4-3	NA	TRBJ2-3	TGCGCCAGCAGCCAAGGTGGCCAGGCTGGTTTAGATACGCAGTATTTT	CASSQGGQAGLDTQYF
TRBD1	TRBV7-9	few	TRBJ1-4	TGTGCCAGCTCCAGGGGGGCTGACGAAAAACTGTTTTTT	CASSRGADEKLFF
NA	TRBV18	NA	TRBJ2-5	TGTGCCAGCTCACCCAATGGAGGTCCCCAAGAGACCCAGTACTTC	CASSPNGGPQETQYF
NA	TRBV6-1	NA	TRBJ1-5	TGTGCCAGCCACCAGGGTTTTCCCCAGCATTTT	CASHQGFPQHF
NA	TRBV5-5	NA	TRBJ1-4	TGTGCCAGCAGCTTGCTTCAGGGAATCAATGAAAAACTGTTTTTT	CASSLLQGINEKLFF
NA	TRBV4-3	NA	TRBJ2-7	TGCGCCAGCAGCCAAGATCGCGGTTACTGGACTGAGCAGTACTTC	CASSQDRGYWTEQYF
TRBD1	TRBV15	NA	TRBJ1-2	TGTGCCACCAGCAACGGACAGGGGGCGGATGGCTACACCTTC	CATSNGQGADGYTF
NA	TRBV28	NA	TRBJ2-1	TGTGCCAGCAGTTTGGATGATGGACGGAGGAGCTCCTACAATGAGCAGTTCTTC	CASSLDDGRRSSYNEQFF
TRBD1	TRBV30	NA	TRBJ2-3	TGTGCCTGGACCCTTGGGACAGGGGATCCCACAGATACGCAGTATTTT	CAWTLGTGDPTDTQYF
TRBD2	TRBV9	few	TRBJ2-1	TGTGCCAGCAGCTCCGGACTAGCGGGAGGCAATGAGCAGTTCTTC	CASSSGLAGGNEQFF
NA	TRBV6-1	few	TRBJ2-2	TGTGCCAGCAGTGGGGACTTTCCGAACACCGGGGAGCTGTTTTTT	CASSGDFPNTGELFF
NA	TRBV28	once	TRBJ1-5	TGTGCCAGCAGGGACAGATTCAATCAGCCCCAGCATTTT	CASRDRFNQPQHF